Below are 12 T cell receptor beta chains sequenced from a single sample in a study of T cell responses to AZD1222 COVID-19 vaccine. Generated by immunoSEQ multiplex PCR, the TCRdb table keeps only in-frame clones and is missing some. This table holds approximately 92,000 clones, about 89% found once. The source material was peripheral blood, sampled on day 0 of AZD1222 vaccination. The origin of the receptors is an adult in good health.

This chain connects TRBV9 to TRBJ2-1, with 7 bases that match TRBD1. V dropped 1 base and J dropped 4; count of bases not matched to a gene: 5. Germline CDR1 and CDR2: SGDLS and YYNGEE. This CDR3 is 15 amino acids long. The CDR3 here is CASSVRQGTYNEQFF. CDR3 nucleotides: TGTGCCAGCAGCGTAAGACAGGGTACTTACAATGAGCAGTTCTTC. Full variable domain (rest looked up from reference TRBV9 and TRBJ2-1): DSGVTQTPKHLITATGQRVTLRCSPRSGDLSVYWYQQSLDQGLQFLIQYYNGEERAKGNILERFSAQQFPDLHSELNLSSLELGDSALYFCASSVRQGTYNEQFFGPGTRLTVL.

V gene TRBV5-5 combines with J gene TRBJ1-2; 7 bases agree with TRBD1. CDR3 length: 15 amino acids. Trimming removed 3 bases from V and 2 bases from J; junction bases left unmatched: 7. Germline-derived CDR1 and CDR2 are SGHKS and YYEKEE (reference sequence). CDR3 loop: CASSSRQGGNYGYTF. The DNA for the CDR3 is TGTGCCAGCAGCTCAAGACAGGGTGGGAACTATGGCTACACCTTC.

This clone was found a few times. J is TRBJ2-5 and V is TRBV5-4, with D possibly matching TRBD2 (6 bases). This CDR3 spans 13 amino acids. The V end lost 1 base, the J end lost 5 bases, and 9 bases lay between the germline ends. Germline V gene data show CDR1 as SGHNT and CDR2 as YYREEE (reference sequence). CDR3 protein: CASSLSGVETQYF. Here the CDR3 DNA reads TGTGCCAGCAGCTTGTCGGGGGTTGAGACCCAGTACTTC.

The chain carries TRBV7-6 and TRBJ1-2; no clear D. Trimming removed 1 base from V and 8 bases from J, with 14 bases in between. From germline, CDR1 is SGHVS and CDR2 FNYEAQ. The CDR3 contains 14 residues. CDR3: CASSLGVGAEGYTF. In DNA form, the CDR3 reads TGTGCCAGCAGCTTAGGAGTAGGCGCGGAAGGCTACACCTTC.

Within the sample, this clone is medium-sized. The gene calls are TRBV6-4 and TRBJ2-3; 9 bases line up with TRBD2. CDR1 is MRHNA and CDR2 is SNTAGT in the germline V gene. V gave up 5 bases and J gave up 0 bases; unmatched junction bases: 3. The CDR3 has 15 amino acids. In DNA form, the CDR3 reads TGTGCCAGCAGTCCTACTAGCGGGAGCACAGATACGCAGTATTTT. Its translation is CASSPTSGSTDTQYF.

The sample holds one count of this clone. The chain links TRBV6-5 to TRBJ2-7; no firm D call. CDR1 and CDR2 (germline): MNHEY, SVGAGI. V was shortened by 2 bases and J by 0 bases, with 11 bases between the two germline ends. The CDR3 covers 15 residues. The CDR3 DNA is TGTGCCAGCAGTTACCGTGGGATGGGCTCCTACGAGCAGTACTTC. Translation: CASSYRGMGSYEQYF.

This rearrangement joins TRBV5-1 to TRBJ1-1; D gene unclear. The V gene lost 7 bases and the J gene lost 1 base, with 14 bases spanning the gap. This CDR3 region has 14 residues. The germline V gene encodes CDR1 SGHRS and CDR2 YFSETQ. CDR3 region: CASRPVQPNTEAFF. In DNA, the CDR3 is TGCGCCAGCCGGCCTGTACAGCCGAACACTGAAGCTTTCTTT.

This chain links TRBV27 with TRBJ1-5; a possible D gene is TRBD1 (5 bases). This CDR3 has 15 residues. V lost 5 bases, J lost 1 base, and 12 bases lay in between. Germline CDR1 is MNHEY and CDR2 is SMNVEV (reference sequence). The CDR3 protein is CASSMGPGSNQPQHF. The CDR3 region has the DNA TGTGCCAGCAGTATGGGACCCGGGAGCAATCAGCCCCAGCATTTT.

The V and J genes are TRBV28 and TRBJ2-7; D may be TRBD2 (6 bases). CDR1 and CDR2 from the germline V gene are MDHEN and SYDVKM. V dropped 5 bases and J dropped 3 bases, with 11 bases sitting between them. The CDR3 covers 13 residues. The CDR3 bases are TGTGCCAGCAGTCTAGCGAACCTCTACGAGCAGTACTTC. Its translation is CASSLANLYEQYF.

The sample holds one count of this clone. The chain joins TRBV7-2 to TRBJ1-1, with 7 positions matching TRBD1. The CDR3 is made up of 15 amino acids. Per germline, CDR1 SGHTA and CDR2 FQGNSA. V was clipped by 7 bases and J by 1 base; unmatched bases: 9. CDR3 residues: CASINRGRRNTEAFF. CDR3 in DNA: TGTGCCAGCATCAACAGGGGACGAAGGAACACTGAAGCTTTCTTT.

V gene TRBV7-3 combines with J gene TRBJ1-6; D may be TRBD1 (5 bases). Germline CDR1 reads SGHTA; CDR2 reads FQGTGA. With 0 bases removed from V and 9 bases from J, the gap between germline ends came to 15 bases. This CDR3 spans 16 amino acids. The CDR3 DNA follows: TGTGCCAGCAGCTTAACGGGTCAGGGTTGGAGTTCACCCCTCCACTTT. Its translation is CASSLTGQGWSSPLHF.

The J gene is TRBJ1-1, the V gene TRBV15; D not resolved. V was shortened by 0 bases and J by 10 bases, with 15 bases between the two germline ends. This CDR3 has 14 amino acids. The germline CDR1 and CDR2 sequences are LNHNV and YYDKDF (reference sequence). CDR3 amino acids: CATSRDRGPRGAFF. CDR3 coding DNA: TGTGCCACCAGCAGAGATCGAGGGCCGCGAGGAGCTTTCTTT.